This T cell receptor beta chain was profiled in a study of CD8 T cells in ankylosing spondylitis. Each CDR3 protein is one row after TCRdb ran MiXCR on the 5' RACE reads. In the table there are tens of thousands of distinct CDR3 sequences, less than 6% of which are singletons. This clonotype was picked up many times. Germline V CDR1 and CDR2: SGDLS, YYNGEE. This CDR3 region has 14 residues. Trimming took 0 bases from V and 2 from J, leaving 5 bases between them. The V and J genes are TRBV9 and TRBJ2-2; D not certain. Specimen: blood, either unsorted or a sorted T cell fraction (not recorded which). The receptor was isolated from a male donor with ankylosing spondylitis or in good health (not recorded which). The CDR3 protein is CASSVGINTGELFF. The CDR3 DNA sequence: TGTGCCAGCAGCGTAGGGATAAACACCGGGGAGCTGTTTTTT.